The 21 T cell receptor beta chains listed next were all sequenced from one sample in a study of graft-versus-host responses after intestinal transplantation. These receptors have no identified antigens. TCRdb's table, derived via immunoSEQ multiplex PCR, lists solely in-frame clones and lacks some. The sample yields about 88,000 clones, less than 95% seen once. The starting material was unstimulated CD4+ T cells sorted from spleen or lymph node cells, obtained before transplant. These receptors all stem from a human donor who was the organ donor for an intestinal transplant.

The chain uses TRBV6-1 and TRBJ1-1; D call uncertain. Trimming cost V 2 bases and J 1 base, with 11 bases left between them. This CDR3 spans 15 amino acids. Germline V gene sequence: CDR1 MNHNS, CDR2 SASEGT. CDR3 region: CASSERLYRNTEAFF. CDR3 DNA: TGTGCCAGCAGTGAAAGATTATACAGGAACACTGAAGCTTTCTTT.

This chain connects TRBV2 to TRBJ2-7, with 7 bases fitting TRBD1. Germline V CDR1 and CDR2: SNHLY, FYNNEI. Trimming at V came to 6 bases and at J to 0 bases, leaving 5 bases not matched to a gene. The CDR3 totals 14 residues. CDR3: CASRNRGSSYEQYF. The CDR3 nucleotides read TGTGCCAGCAGGAACAGGGGCAGCTCCTACGAGCAGTACTTC.

This clone was seen once. CDR3: CASSSPTGGFYNEQFF. CDR3 DNA: TGTGCCAGCAGCTCACCGACAGGGGGATTCTACAATGAGCAGTTCTTC. The chain links TRBV7-9 to TRBJ2-1; 9 nucleotides agree with TRBD1. Germline-derived CDR1 and CDR2 are SEHNR and FQNEAQ (reference sequence). The CDR3 totals 16 residues. The V and J ends lost 4 bases and 3 bases, in that order; junction bases with no gene match: 7.

The V gene is TRBV5-8, the J gene TRBJ2-3; tentative D call: TRBD1 (5 bases). Between the trimmed V and J ends, which lost 2 bases and 2 bases, there was a span of 21 bases. There are 18 residues in the CDR3. Germline assignment: CDR1 SGHTS and CDR2 YDEGEE. CDR3 in DNA: TGTGCCAGCAGCTTAACTCTGTTTGGGGCCACCCACACAGATACGCAGTATTTT. This encodes CASSLTLFGATHTDTQYF.

The rearrangement joins TRBV28 to TRBJ2-3; D not resolved. Deletions cut 3 bases from V and 4 bases from J, with 8 bases between. The germline V gene has CDR1 MDHEN and CDR2 SYDVKM. This CDR3 is built from 13 residues. CDR3 in DNA: TGTGCCAGCAGTTTTAATCGGGCAGATACGCAGTATTTT. Its protein is CASSFNRADTQYF.

The J gene is TRBJ1-2, the V gene TRBV19; D might be TRBD1 (6 bases). In germline, CDR1 is LNHDA, CDR2 SQIVND (reference sequence). This CDR3 has 13 residues. V was pared by 3 bases and J by 6 bases, with 11 bases between. The CDR3 coding sequence is TGTGCCAGTAGTATCTGGCAGGGGAATGGCTACACCTTC. As protein: CASSIWQGNGYTF.

This chain uses TRBV6-5 with TRBJ2-3; D not certain. The V gene lost 6 bases and the J gene lost 3 bases, with 7 bases spanning the gap. Germline V gene lookup returns CDR1 MNHEY and CDR2 SVGAGI. This CDR3 is built from 12 residues. CDR3 in DNA: TGTGCCAGCAGCCCTAATACAGATACGCAGTATTTT. This gives the protein CASSPNTDTQYF.

As for this clone: This sample includes further DNA sequences coding for the same CDR3. The rearrangement links TRBV6-6 to TRBJ2-7; 8 bases match TRBD1. The V segment lost 6 bases and the J segment 4 bases; nucleotides outside the gene matches: 2. Germline assignment: CDR1 MNHNY and CDR2 SVGAGI (reference sequence). The CDR3 length is 12 residues. The CDR3: CASRRDRYEQYF. Written as DNA, the CDR3 is TGTGCCAGCAGGCGGGACAGGTACGAGCAGTACTTC.

V gene TRBV6-5 combines with J gene TRBJ2-3, with TRBD2 as a possible D gene (5 bases). In germline, CDR1 is MNHEY, CDR2 SVGAGI. V lost 6 bases and J 2 bases, leaving 9 bases between the germline ends. This CDR3 region has 13 residues. For the CDR3, the DNA is TGTGCCAGCAGACTAGATCCCACAGATACGCAGTATTTT. Protein product: CASRLDPTDTQYF.

This chain uses TRBV23-1 with TRBJ2-5; 9 positions match TRBD1. TRBV23-1 counts as an open reading frame of uncertain function. V was clipped by 0 bases and J by 2 bases; unmatched bases: 10. The CDR3 is made up of 18 amino acids. This chain's CDR3 is CASSQSSSRQGGQETQYF. The CDR3 nucleotides read TGCGCCAGCAGTCAATCGTCGTCCAGACAGGGGGGGCAAGAGACCCAGTACTTC.

The J gene is TRBJ1-1, the V gene TRBV25-1; TRBD1 aligns across 10 bases. Germline V lookup: CDR1 MGHDK, CDR2 SYGVNS. The CDR3 covers 15 residues. Trimming cost V 4 bases and J 6 bases; bases outside gene matches: 8. CDR3 in amino acids: CASSGGATGGSEAFF. The CDR3, as DNA: TGTGCCAGCAGTGGGGGGGCGACAGGGGGCTCTGAAGCTTTCTTT.

The V and J genes are TRBV11-3 and TRBJ1-1; possibly TRBD1 for D (5 bases). This CDR3 has 12 residues. With 1 base removed from V and 8 bases from J, the gap between germline ends came to 8 bases. Germline V lookup: CDR1 SGHNT, CDR2 YENEEA. This CDR3 is CASSLVHREAFF. CDR3 DNA sequence: TGTGCCAGCAGCTTAGTCCACAGGGAAGCTTTCTTT.

This clone has only one observation. This chain joins TRBV27 and TRBJ2-5; possibly TRBD1 for D (5 bases). CDR3 length: 15 amino acids. Germline lookup yields CDR1 MNHEY and CDR2 SMNVEV (reference sequence). V gave up 0 bases and J gave up 5 bases, with 13 bases separating them. CDR3 protein: CASSLSGHPRETQYF. CDR3 in DNA: TGTGCCAGCAGTTTATCCGGACACCCTAGGGAGACCCAGTACTTC.

This chain connects TRBV19 to TRBJ1-1, with a possible D match to TRBD1 (5 bases). Between the trimmed V and J ends, which lost 8 bases and 4 bases, there was a span of 11 bases. The CDR3 runs to 12 residues. From germline, CDR1 is LNHDA and CDR2 SQIVND (reference sequence). This CDR3 is CASLGRGTEAFF. The CDR3 bases are TGTGCCAGTTTAGGAAGGGGCACTGAAGCTTTCTTT.

The chain couples TRBV21-1 to TRBJ2-1; TRBD1 is taken as the D call from the table, unchecked against the DNA. TRBV21-1 is labeled a pseudogene. The CDR3 spans 17 residues. The CDR3 loop is CASSKARSDSSYNEQFF. In DNA form, the CDR3 reads TGTGCCAGCAGCAAAGCGCGATCCGACAGCTCCTACAATGAGCAGTTCTTC.

The chain is built from TRBV5-4 and TRBJ2-5; the match to TRBD2 covers 7 bases. Germline trimming cut 1 base from V and 4 bases from J; bases unmatched to any gene: 13. The CDR3 loop spans 17 amino acids. The germline CDR1 and CDR2 sequences are SGHNT and YYREEE (reference sequence). The CDR3 DNA sequence: TGTGCCAGCAGCTTGTCCCGCGGGACTATCGCATCAGAGACCCAGTACTTC. It codes for CASSLSRGTIASETQYF.

This chain links TRBV4-1 with TRBJ2-1; TRBD2 might be the D (6 bases). V was clipped by 1 base and J by 0 bases, with 10 bases between them. The CDR3 consists of 16 residues. In germline, CDR1 is MGHRA, CDR2 YSYEKL. CDR3 nucleotide sequence: TGCGCCAGCAGCCAAGGGACTACCCGCTCCTACAATGAGCAGTTCTTC. It yields the protein CASSQGTTRSYNEQFF.

The chain combines TRBV30 with TRBJ2-5, with TRBD1 matching over 7 bases. CDR1 and CDR2 from the germline V gene are GTSNPN and SVGIG (reference sequence). CDR3 length equals 16 residues. With V trimmed by 3 bases and J by 2 bases, 12 bases remained unmatched. The CDR3 DNA is TGTGCCTGGAGCGCCCCTCTGGACAGGAATCAAGAGACCCAGTACTTC. It is translated as CAWSAPLDRNQETQYF.

This clone was counted once. J is TRBJ2-5 and V is TRBV2; the D gene is possibly TRBD1 (5 bases). The V and J ends lost 4 bases and 5 bases respectively, with 11 bases between them. Germline loops: CDR1 SNHLY, CDR2 FYNNEI. The CDR3 extends over 13 amino acids. For the CDR3, the DNA is TGTGCCAGCAGTGTAGCCAGGGTGGAGACCCAGTACTTC. Encoded protein: CASSVARVETQYF.

CDR3: CATSRDGNYGYTF. Here the CDR3 DNA reads TGTGCCACCTCCCGGGATGGGAACTATGGCTACACCTTC. The V gene is TRBV10-3, the J gene TRBJ1-2; D gene unclear. Germline CDR1 and CDR2: ENHRY and SYGVKD. V was trimmed by 10 bases and J by 2 bases, leaving 14 bases between them. The CDR3 has 13 residues.

This CDR3 is CASRSGVGLAFDNEQFF. The DNA of the CDR3 is TGTGCCAGCAGGAGTGGGGTTGGTCTAGCCTTCGACAATGAGCAGTTCTTC. The chain recombines TRBV5-6 with TRBJ2-1; weak D call: TRBD2 (5 bases). The CDR3 runs 17 residues. V shed 5 bases and J shed 5 bases, with 23 bases lying between them. In germline, CDR1 is SGHDT, CDR2 YYEEEE.